This TCR beta chain comes out of a study of CD8+CD57+ T cells in acquired aplastic anemia. Patients selected for sequencing had displayed CD8+CD57+ cell expansion by flow cytometry. In all patients, the disease was severe acquired aplastic anemia. Trimming stripped 6 bases from V and 8 bases from J, with 13 bases between. Germline V CDR1 and CDR2: SNHLY, FYNNEI. The CDR3 has 13 residues. The study profiled TCR beta VDJ and CDR3 using genomic DNA as template. TCRdb itself ran the reads through MiXCR, one entry per CDR3 protein. The table includes more than 150,000 distinct CDR3 sequences, 40% to 50% detected once.

V gene TRBV2 combines with J gene TRBJ1-4, with D possibly matching TRBD1 (6 bases). The TCR was taken from a human donor with aplastic anemia. The specimen was sorted CD4+, CD8+, or CD8+CD57+ T cells (not recorded which) from PBMCs. The CDR3 protein is CASSLGGGEKLFF. The CDR3, as DNA: TGTGCCAGCAGCTTAGGAGGGGGGGAAAAACTGTTTTTT.